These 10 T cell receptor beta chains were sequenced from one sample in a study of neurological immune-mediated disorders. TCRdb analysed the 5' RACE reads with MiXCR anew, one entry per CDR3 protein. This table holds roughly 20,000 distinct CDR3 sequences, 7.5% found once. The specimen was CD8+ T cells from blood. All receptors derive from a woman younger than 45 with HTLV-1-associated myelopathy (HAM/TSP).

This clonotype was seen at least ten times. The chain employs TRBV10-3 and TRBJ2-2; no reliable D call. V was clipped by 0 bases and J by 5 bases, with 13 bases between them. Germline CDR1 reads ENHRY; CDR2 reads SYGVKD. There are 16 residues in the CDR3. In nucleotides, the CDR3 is TGTGCCATCAGTGAGTCGCAGGTCAGGCGGACCGGGGAGCTGTTTTTT. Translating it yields CAISESQVRRTGELFF.

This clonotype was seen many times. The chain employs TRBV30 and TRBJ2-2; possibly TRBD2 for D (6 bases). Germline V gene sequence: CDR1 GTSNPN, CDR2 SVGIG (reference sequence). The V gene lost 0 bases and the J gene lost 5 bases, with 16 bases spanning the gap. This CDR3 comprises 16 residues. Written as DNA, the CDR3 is TGTGCCTGGAGTGTACCCGGGGCCGGAGGGACCGGGGAGCTGTTTTTT. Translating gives CAWSVPGAGGTGELFF.

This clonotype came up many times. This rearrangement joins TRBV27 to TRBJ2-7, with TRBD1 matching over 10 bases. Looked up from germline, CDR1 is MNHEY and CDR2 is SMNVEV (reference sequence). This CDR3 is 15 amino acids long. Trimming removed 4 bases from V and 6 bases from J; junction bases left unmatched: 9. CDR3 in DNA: TGTGCCAGCAGTTCCCCCGGGACAGGGGCATCCGAGCAGTACTTC. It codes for CASSSPGTGASEQYF.

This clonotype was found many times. CDR3 residues: CASSVSLGEQFF. The DNA for the CDR3 is TGTGCCAGCAGTGTCTCGCTTGGTGAGCAGTTCTTC. The chain employs TRBV6-1 and TRBJ2-1; D gene uncertain. Deletions cut 4 bases from V and 9 bases from J, with 10 bases between. This CDR3 region has 12 residues. The germline V gene encodes CDR1 MNHNS and CDR2 SASEGT.

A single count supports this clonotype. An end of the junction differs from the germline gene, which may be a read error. In nucleotides, the CDR3 is TGTACCAGTAGTGACAGGTTTATGAACACTGAAGCTTTATTT. It specifies CTSSDRFMNTEALF. The J gene is TRBJ1-1, the V gene TRBV19; D is perhaps TRBD1 (6 bases). The germline CDR1 and CDR2 sequences are LNHDA and SQIVND (reference sequence). The CDR3 extends over 14 amino acids.

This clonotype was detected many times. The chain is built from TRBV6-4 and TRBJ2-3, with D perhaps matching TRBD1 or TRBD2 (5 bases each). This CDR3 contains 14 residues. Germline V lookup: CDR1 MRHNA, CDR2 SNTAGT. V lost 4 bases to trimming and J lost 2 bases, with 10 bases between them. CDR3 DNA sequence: TGTGCCAGCAGTGGGGGACGGCCCACAGATACGCAGTATTTT. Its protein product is CASSGGRPTDTQYF.

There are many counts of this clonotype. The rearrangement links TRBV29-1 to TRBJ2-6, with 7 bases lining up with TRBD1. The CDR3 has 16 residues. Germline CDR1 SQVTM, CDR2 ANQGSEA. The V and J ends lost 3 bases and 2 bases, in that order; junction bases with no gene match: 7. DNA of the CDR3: TGCAGCGTTGACCCTGGCGACAGGGCTGGGGCCAACGTCCTGACTTTC. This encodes CSVDPGDRAGANVLTF.

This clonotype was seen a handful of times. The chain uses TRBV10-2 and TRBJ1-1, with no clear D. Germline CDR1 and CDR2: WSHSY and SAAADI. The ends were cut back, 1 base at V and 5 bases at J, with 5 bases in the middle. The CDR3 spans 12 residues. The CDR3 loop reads CASSEWQTEAFF. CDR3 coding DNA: TGCGCCAGCAGTGAGTGGCAGACTGAAGCTTTCTTT.

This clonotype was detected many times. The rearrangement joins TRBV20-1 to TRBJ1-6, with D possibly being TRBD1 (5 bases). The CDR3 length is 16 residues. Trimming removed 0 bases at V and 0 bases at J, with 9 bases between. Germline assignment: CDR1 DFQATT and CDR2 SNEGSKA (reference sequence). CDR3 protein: CSARDLQGSYNSPLHF. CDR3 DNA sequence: TGCAGTGCTAGAGATCTTCAGGGCTCCTATAATTCACCCCTCCACTTT.

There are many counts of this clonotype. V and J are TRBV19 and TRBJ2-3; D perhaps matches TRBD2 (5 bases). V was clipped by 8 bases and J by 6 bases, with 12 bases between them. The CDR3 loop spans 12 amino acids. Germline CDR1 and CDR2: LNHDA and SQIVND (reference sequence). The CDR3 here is CASLSGGDTQYF. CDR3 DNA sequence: TGTGCCAGTTTATCGGGCGGGGATACGCAGTATTTT.